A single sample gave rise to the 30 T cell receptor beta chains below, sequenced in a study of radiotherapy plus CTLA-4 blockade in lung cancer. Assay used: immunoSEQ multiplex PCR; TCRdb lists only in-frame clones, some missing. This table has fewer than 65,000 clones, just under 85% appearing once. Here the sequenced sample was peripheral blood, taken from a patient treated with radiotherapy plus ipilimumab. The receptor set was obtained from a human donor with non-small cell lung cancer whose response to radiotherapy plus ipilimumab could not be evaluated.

This CDR3 is CASSLAGVSYEQYF. The CDR3 coding sequence is TGTGCCAGCAGTCTAGCGGGCGTCTCCTACGAGCAGTACTTC. The chain combines TRBV2 with TRBJ2-7; TRBD2 matches at 8 bases. Unmatched junction bases numbered 3, after V lost 5 bases and J lost 0 bases. Germline-derived CDR1 and CDR2 are SNHLY and FYNNEI. This CDR3 is 14 amino acids long.

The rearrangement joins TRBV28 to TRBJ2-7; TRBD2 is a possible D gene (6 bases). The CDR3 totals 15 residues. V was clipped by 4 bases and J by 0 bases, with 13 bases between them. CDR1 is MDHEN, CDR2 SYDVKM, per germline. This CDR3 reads CASSSGLMTSYEQYF. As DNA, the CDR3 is TGTGCCAGCAGTTCGGGACTGATGACCTCCTACGAGCAGTACTTC.

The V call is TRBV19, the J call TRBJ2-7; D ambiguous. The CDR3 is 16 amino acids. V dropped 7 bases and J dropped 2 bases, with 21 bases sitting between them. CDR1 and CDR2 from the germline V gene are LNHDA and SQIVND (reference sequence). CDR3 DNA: TGTGCCAGTAACCCCGGCAAACACGACACCACCTACGAGCAGTACTTC. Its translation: CASNPGKHDTTYEQYF.

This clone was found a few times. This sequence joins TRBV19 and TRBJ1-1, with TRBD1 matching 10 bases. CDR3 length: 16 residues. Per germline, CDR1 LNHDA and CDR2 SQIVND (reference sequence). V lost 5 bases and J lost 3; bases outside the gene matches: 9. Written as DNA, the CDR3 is TGTGCCAGTAGTCCTTCTTGGACAGGGGGGGACACTGAAGCTTTCTTT. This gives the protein CASSPSWTGGDTEAFF.

CDR3 in amino acids: CASSLPTSGRPSSYNEQFF. CDR3 sequence (DNA): TGTGCCAGCAGCTTGCCGACTAGCGGGAGGCCCAGCTCCTACAATGAGCAGTTCTTC. V is TRBV7-3 and J is TRBJ2-1, with 13 bases matching TRBD2. Trimming removed 3 bases from V and 0 bases from J; junction bases left unmatched: 8. CDR1 SGHTA and CDR2 FQGTGA come from the germline V gene. This CDR3 region has 19 residues.

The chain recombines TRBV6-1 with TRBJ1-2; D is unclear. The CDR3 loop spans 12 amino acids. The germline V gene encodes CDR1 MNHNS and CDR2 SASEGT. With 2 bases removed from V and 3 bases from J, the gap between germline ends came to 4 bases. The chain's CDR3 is CASSEPDYGYTF. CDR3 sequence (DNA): TGTGCCAGCAGTGAACCGGACTATGGCTACACCTTC.

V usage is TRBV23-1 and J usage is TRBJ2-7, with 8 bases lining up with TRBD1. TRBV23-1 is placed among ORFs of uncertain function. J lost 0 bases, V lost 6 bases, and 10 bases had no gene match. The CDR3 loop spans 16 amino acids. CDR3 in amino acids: CASSPGGQALSYEQYF. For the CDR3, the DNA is TGCGCCAGCAGCCCCGGGGGACAGGCTCTCTCCTACGAGCAGTACTTC.

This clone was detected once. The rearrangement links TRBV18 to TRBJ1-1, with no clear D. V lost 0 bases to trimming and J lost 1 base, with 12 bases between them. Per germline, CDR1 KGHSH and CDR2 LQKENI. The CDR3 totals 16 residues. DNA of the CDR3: TGTGCCAGCTCACCACCGGTTGGCATATCGAACACTGAAGCTTTCTTT. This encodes CASSPPVGISNTEAFF.

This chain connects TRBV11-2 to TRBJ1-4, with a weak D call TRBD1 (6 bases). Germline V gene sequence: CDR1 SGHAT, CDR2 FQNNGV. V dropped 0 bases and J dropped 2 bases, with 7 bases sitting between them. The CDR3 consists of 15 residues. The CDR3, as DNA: TGTGCCAGCAGCTTAGAAACAGGGACTAATGAAAAACTGTTTTTT. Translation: CASSLETGTNEKLFF.

The CDR3, as DNA: TGCAGCGTTGCCGGGACAGGGGGTCCAGAAGCTTTCTTT. Translating it yields CSVAGTGGPEAFF. This chain links TRBV29-1 with TRBJ1-1; the match to TRBD1 covers 11 bases. The junction had 6 bases not matched to a gene; V was cut back by 4 bases and J by 8 bases. CDR3 length equals 13 residues. CDR1 SQVTM and CDR2 ANQGSEA come from the germline V gene.

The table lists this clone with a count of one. CDR3 in amino acids: CASSGGQLSSYEQYF. The CDR3, as DNA: TGTGCCAGCAGTGGAGGACAGCTTAGCTCCTACGAGCAGTACTTC. V and J are TRBV28 and TRBJ2-7, with a weak D call TRBD1 (6 bases). The germline gives CDR1 MDHEN, CDR2 SYDVKM. Trimming left V 5 bases short and J 0 bases short, with 14 bases between. This CDR3 comprises 15 residues.

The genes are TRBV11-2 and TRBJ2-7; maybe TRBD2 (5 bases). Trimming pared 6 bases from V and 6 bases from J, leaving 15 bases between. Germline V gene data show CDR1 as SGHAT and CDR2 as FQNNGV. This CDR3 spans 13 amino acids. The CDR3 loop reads CASRSVGVGEQYF. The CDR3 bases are TGTGCCAGCAGGTCAGTCGGGGTAGGCGAGCAGTACTTC.

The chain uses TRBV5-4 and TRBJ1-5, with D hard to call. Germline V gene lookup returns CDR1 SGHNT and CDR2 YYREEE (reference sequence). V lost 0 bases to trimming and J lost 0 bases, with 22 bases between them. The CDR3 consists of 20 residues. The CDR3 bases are TGTGCCAGCAGCTTGGACCGGCGGCGGTACCTACCATATAGCAATCAGCCCCAGCATTTT. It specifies CASSLDRRRYLPYSNQPQHF. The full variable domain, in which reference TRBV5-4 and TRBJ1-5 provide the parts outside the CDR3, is ETGVTQSPTHLIKTRGQQVTLRCSSQSGHNTVSWYQQALGQGPQFIFQYYREEENGRGNFPPRFSGLQFPNYSSELNVNALELDDSALYLCASSLDRRRYLPYSNQPQHFGDGTRLSIL.

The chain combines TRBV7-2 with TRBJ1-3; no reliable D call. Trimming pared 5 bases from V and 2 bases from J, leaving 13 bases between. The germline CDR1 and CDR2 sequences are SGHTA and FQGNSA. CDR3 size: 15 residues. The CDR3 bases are TGTGCCAGCAGCCCAAACGGAGGTCCTGGAAACACCATATATTTT. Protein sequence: CASSPNGGPGNTIYF.

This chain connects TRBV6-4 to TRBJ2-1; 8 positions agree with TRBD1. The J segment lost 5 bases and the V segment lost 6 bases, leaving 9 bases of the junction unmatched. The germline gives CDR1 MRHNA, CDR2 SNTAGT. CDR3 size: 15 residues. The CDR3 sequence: CASSFRQGSHNEQFF. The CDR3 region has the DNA TGTGCCAGCAGCTTCCGACAGGGGAGCCACAATGAGCAGTTCTTC.

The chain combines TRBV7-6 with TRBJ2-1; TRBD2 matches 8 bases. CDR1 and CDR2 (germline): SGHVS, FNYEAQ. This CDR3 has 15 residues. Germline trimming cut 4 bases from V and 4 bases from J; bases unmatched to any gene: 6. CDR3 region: CASSSRAGDYNEQFF. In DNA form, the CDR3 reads TGTGCCAGCAGCTCCAGAGCGGGAGATTACAATGAGCAGTTCTTC.

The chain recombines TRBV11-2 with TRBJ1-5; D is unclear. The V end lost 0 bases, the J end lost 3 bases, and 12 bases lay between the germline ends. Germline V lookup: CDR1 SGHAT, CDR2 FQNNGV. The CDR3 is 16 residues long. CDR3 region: CASSLDYAGYNQPQHF. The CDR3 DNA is TGTGCCAGCAGCTTAGATTACGCAGGCTACAATCAGCCCCAGCATTTT.

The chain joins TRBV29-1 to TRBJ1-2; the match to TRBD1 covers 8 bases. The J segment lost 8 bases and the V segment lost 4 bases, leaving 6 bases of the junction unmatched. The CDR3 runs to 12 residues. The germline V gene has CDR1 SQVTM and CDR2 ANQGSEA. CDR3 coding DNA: TGCAGCGTTGGCGGACAGGGCGGAGGCTACACCTTC. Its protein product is CSVGGQGGGYTF.

CDR3 DNA sequence: TGTGCCAGCAGCATACAGGGATCTGGGGCCAACGTCCTGACTTTC. Its translation is CASSIQGSGANVLTF. The chain joins TRBV28 to TRBJ2-6; maybe TRBD1 (6 bases). CDR1 is MDHEN and CDR2 is SYDVKM in the germline V gene. This CDR3 has 15 amino acids. V gave up 6 bases and J gave up 1 base, with 10 bases separating them. Full variable domain (outside the CDR3, taken from reference TRBV28 and TRBJ2-6): DVKVTQSSRYLVKRTGEKVFLECVQDMDHENMFWYRQDPGLGLRLIYFSYDVKMKEKGDIPEGYSVSREKKERFSLILESASTNQTSMYLCASSIQGSGANVLTFGAGSRLTVL.

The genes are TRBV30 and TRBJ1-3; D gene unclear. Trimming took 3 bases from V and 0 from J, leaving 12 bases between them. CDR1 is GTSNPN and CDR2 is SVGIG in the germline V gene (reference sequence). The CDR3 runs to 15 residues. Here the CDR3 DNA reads TGTGCCTGGAGGGCCGTCGGGAGCTCTGGAAACACCATATATTTT. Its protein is CAWRAVGSSGNTIYF.

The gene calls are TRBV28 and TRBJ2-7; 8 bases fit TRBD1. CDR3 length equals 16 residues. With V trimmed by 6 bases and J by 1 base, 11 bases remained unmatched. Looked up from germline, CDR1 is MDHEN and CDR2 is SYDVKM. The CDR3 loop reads CASSRPDRTGSYEQYF. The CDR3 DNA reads TGTGCCAGCAGCCGACCGGACAGGACAGGGTCCTACGAGCAGTACTTC.

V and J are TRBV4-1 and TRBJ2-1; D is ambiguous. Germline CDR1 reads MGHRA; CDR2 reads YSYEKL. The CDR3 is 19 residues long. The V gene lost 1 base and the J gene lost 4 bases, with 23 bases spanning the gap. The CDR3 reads CASSQVFSADRRKYNEQFF. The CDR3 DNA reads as TGCGCCAGCAGCCAAGTCTTTTCAGCCGATCGGCGGAAATACAATGAGCAGTTCTTC.

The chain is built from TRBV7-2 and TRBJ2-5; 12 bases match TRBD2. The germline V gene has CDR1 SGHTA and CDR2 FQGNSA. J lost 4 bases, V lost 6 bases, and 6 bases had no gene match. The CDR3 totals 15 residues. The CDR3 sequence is CASRYSGLAGETQYF. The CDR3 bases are TGTGCCAGCAGATACTCGGGACTAGCGGGAGAGACCCAGTACTTC. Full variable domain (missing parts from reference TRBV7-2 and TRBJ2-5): GAGVSQSPSNKVTEKGKDVELRCDPISGHTALYWYRQSLGQGLEFLIYFQGNSAPDKSGLPSDRFSAERTGGSVSTLTIQRTQQEDSAVYLCASRYSGLAGETQYFGPGTRLLVL.

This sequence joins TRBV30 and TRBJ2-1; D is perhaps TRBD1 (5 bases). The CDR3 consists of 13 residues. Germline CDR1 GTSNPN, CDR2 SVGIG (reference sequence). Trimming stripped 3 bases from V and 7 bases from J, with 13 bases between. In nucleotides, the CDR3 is TGTGCCTGGAGCCAGGGTGGGCCGAATGAGCAGTTCTTC. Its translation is CAWSQGGPNEQFF.

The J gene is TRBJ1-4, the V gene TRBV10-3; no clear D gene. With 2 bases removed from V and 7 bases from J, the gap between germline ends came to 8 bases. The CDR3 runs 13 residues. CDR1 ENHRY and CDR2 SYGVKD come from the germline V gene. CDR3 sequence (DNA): TGTGCCATCAGTGAGCAAGTCAGTGAAAAACTGTTTTTT. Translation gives CAISEQVSEKLFF.

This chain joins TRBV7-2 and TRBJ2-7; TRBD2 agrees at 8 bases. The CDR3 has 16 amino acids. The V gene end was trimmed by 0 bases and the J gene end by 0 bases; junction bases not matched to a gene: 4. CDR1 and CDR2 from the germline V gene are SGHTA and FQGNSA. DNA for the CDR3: TGTGCCAGCAGCTTAGCTGCCGGGAGGGCCTCCTACGAGCAGTACTTC. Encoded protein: CASSLAAGRASYEQYF.

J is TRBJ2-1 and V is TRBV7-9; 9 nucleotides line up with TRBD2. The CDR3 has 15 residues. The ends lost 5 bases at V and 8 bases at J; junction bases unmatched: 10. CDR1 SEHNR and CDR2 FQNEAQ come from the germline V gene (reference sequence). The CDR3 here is CASSRLAEGAHEQFF. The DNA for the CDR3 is TGTGCCAGCAGCCGACTAGCGGAGGGGGCCCATGAGCAGTTCTTC.

The CDR3 nucleotides read TGCGCCAGCAGCCCGGACAGCTCAGAGACCCAGTACTTC. Translated: CASSPDSSETQYF. V is TRBV5-1 and J is TRBJ2-5, with D perhaps TRBD1 (6 bases). The CDR3 loop spans 13 amino acids. In germline, CDR1 is SGHRS, CDR2 YFSETQ. Deletions cut 4 bases from V and 4 bases from J, with 11 bases between.

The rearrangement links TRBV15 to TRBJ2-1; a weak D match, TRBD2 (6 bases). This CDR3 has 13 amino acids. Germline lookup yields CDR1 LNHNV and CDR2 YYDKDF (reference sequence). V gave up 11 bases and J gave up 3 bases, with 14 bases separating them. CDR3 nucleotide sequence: TGTGCCGTCGGGACTCAGCTCTACAATGAGCAGTTCTTC. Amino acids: CAVGTQLYNEQFF.

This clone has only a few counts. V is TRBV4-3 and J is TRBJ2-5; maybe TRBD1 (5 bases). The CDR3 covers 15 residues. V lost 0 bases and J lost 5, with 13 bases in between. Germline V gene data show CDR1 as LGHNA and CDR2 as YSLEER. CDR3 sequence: CASSQDPGLRETQYF. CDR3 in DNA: TGCGCCAGCAGCCAAGATCCAGGGCTCAGGGAGACCCAGTACTTC.